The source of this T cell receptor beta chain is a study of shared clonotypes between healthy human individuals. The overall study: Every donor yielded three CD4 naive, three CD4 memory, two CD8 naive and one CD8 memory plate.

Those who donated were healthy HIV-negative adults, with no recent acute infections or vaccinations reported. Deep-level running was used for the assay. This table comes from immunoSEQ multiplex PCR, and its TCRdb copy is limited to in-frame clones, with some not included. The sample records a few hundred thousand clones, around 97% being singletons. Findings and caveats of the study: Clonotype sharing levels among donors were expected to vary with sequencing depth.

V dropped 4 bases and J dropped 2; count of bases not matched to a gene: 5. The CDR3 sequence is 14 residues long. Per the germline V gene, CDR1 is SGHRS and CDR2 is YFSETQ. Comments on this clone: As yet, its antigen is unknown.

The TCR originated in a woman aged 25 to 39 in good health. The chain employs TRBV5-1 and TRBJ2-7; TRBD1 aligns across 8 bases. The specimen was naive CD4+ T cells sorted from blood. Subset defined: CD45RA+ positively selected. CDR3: CASSTGQGAYEQYF. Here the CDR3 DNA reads TGCGCCAGCAGCACAGGACAGGGAGCCTACGAGCAGTACTTC.